This T cell receptor (beta chain) was identified in a study of T cells in Graves' hyperthyroidism and ophthalmopathy (dated by TCRdb to between 2017 and 2020). Regarding the complete study: Peripheral blood was sampled at the time of initial diagnosis, prior to any treatment. A discovery cohort of around 98 patients, 43 with Graves' ophthalmopathy and approximately 57 with stable Graves' hyperthyroidism, was used to find distinguishing TCR V-J signatures. An independent validation cohort of under 20 hyperthyroidism patients and over 15 patients who later progressed to ophthalmopathy tested prospective prediction of ophthalmopathy. For training and testing, the roughly 100 patients in the discovery cohort were randomly divided in a 7:3 ratio. In six Graves' hyperthyroidism patients, the study also compared T-cell repertoires from thyroid tissue with T-cell repertoires from blood. After sampling, hyperthyroidism patients received methimazole starting at 30 mg daily, and ophthalmopathy patients received high-dose intravenous methylprednisolone. The paper describes TCR Vbeta CDR3 sequencing of 140 or so peripheral blood samples, made up of 43 ophthalmopathy patients, more than 70 hyperthyroidism patients and around 17 progressor patients.

The TCR beta CDR3 regions were amplified from RNA transcripts. The TCR CDR3 was subjected to a first round of RT-PCR using the HTBI primer set and the Qiagen OneStep RT-PCR kit. The libraries were constructed in a second round of multiplex PCR and then size-selected and purified. Libraries were sequenced paired-end with 100 bp reads on an Illumina HiSeq2000. Processing in the source paper ran as follows. Raw data were processed with SOAPnuke, discarding reads with adapters, uncalled bases, mean Phred below 15, or no exact constant-primer or identifier match. COPE v1.2.5 was used to merge the high-quality paired reads, and each unique nucleotide sequence was defined as a clonotype. MiTCR v1.1 was used to align the clonotypes against IMGT TRBV, TRBD and TRBJ reference segments. Analysis was restricted to V-J combinations with a frequency above 0.0001, which covered 98% to 99.2% of repertoires. The TCS score was defined as the ratio of F50 (clonal expansion) to E x V (chaos), calculated using BLOSUM62-based TCRdist between CDR3 peptides within each V-J. Welch's t-statistics and random forest reduced just over 500 V-J features to about 12, which were used in a naive Bayes classifier (R e1071). TCRdb ran its own pipeline on the public reads, namely fastp trimming at Q25 and MiXCR clone calling, and kept in-frame beta chains. A single entry per CDR3 protein holds the most common genes and DNA from its merged rows. What appears here as the V and J calls and clone size reflects TCRdb's work, not the paper's. The sample table contains some 500,000 distinct CDR3 sequences; only one count was recorded for 16% of them. The ten largest clones capture approximately 30% of the sample.

Moderately to severely active disease, a Clinical Activity Score of at least 3, a NOSPECS grade of at least 4, and a duration under 3 months were present in ophthalmopathy patients. Exclusion was applied to patients with uncontrolled infections, other autoimmune diseases, pregnancy or lactation. Diagnoses relied on clinical symptoms, serum thyroxine and TRAb, thyroid ultrasound and orbital computed tomography. PBMCs were separated from under 12 ml of fresh peripheral blood using Ficoll-Paque density gradient centrifugation. Total RNA was extracted with Trizol reagent, and quality was checked on an Agilent 2100 Bioanalyzer. The full study reports these points: In validation, the model predicted progression to ophthalmopathy a median of roughly 6.5 months before onset, with approximately 71% sensitivity and about 72% specificity. A model built on a 13 V-J signature distinguished ophthalmopathy from stable hyperthyroidism, reaching about 88% sensitivity and under 84% specificity in cross-validation and 80%/75% in testing. Blood samples also contained most of the expanded thyroid clonotypes (frequency above 0.001), which suggests that blood repertoires may reflect thyroid immune responses. No statistical method was used to fix the sample size in advance, and group allocation was not hidden from the investigators.

As for this clonotype: Its recognized antigen is unknown. Per-base qualities were not stored, and no clone one base away is much larger.

Input material: blood. The receptor was isolated from a woman aged 25 to 39 with Graves' ophthalmopathy.

The CDR3 corresponds to CASSYPLARTNEQFF. Here is the DNA: TGTGCCAGCAGTTACCCTCTCGCCCGCACAAATGAGCAGTTCTTC. The V gene is TRBV6-2 or TRBV6-3 and the J gene is TRBJ2-1; the D gene is not confidently resolved. The cysteine opens and the phenylalanine closes a CDR3 of 15 amino acids. This entry keeps only the CDR3 DNA: 45 bases, framed from base 1. Per the germline V gene, MNHEY is the CDR1 and SVGEGT is the CDR2. Cut back by 2 bases and 7 bases, the V and J ends lie 15 bases apart.